This T cell receptor beta chain was sequenced during a study of technical replicates of blood from a handful of donors. Libraries were prepared by immunoSEQ multiplex PCR; TCRdb keeps only in-frame clonotypes and omits some of them. The sample contains tens of thousands of clones, roughly 95% of which appear only once. Germline V gives CDR1 MNHEY, CDR2 SVGAGI. The germline V and J ends were trimmed by 5 bases and 4 bases, with 12 bases remaining between them. The CDR3 contains 15 residues. Sequenced sample: T cells isolated from PBMCs. The chain couples TRBV6-5 to TRBJ1-6; D may be TRBD1 (5 bases). This sequence originates from a human donor in good health. The CDR3 sequence is CASSPPSGYNSPLHF. Here the CDR3 DNA reads TGTGCCAGCAGTCCTCCTTCAGGGTATAATTCACCCCTCCACTTT.